The clone carrying this T cell receptor beta chain has just one count. These data belong to a study of blood T cell repertoires in COVID-19. Germline V gives CDR1 SGHTA, CDR2 FQGNSA. Trimming at V came to 5 bases and at J to 3 bases, leaving 13 bases not matched to a gene. The CDR3 runs to 18 residues. Original processing notes: Cell counts per sample came from amplifying reference gene primers. The data were produced by immunoSEQ multiplex PCR, yet TCRdb's version contains in-frame clones alone and is incomplete. That table is the source of V, J and clone size, and D and trimming were worked out from the DNA. This sample has 30,000 to 40,000 clones; approximately 88% occur once, and the top ten carry 8.5% to 10%.

Sequencing input: peripheral blood. The gene calls are TRBV7-2 and TRBJ2-3, with TRBD2 matching over 11 bases. The TCR sequence derives from a human donor in a cohort sampled during active COVID-19. The CDR3 DNA sequence: TGTGCCAGCAGCCTAATAGCGGGAGGGTCGGGTTGGACAGATACGCAGTATTTT. Its protein product is CASSLIAGGSGWTDTQYF.